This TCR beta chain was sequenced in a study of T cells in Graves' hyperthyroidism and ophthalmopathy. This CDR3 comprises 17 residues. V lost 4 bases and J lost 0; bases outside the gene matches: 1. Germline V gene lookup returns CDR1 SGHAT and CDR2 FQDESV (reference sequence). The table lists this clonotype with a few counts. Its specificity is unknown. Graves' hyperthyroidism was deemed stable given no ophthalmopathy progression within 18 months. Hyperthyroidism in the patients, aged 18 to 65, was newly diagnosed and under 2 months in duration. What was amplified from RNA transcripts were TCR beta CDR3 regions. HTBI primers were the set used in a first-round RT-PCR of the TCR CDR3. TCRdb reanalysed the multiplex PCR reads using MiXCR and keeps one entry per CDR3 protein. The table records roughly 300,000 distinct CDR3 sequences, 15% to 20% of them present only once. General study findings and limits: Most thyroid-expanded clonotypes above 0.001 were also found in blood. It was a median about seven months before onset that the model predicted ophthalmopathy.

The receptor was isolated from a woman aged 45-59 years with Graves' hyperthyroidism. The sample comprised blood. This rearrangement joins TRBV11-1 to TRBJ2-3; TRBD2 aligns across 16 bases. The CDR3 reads CASSSGLAGGSTDTQYF. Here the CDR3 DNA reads TGTGCCAGCAGCTCGGGACTAGCGGGAGGGAGCACAGATACGCAGTATTTT.